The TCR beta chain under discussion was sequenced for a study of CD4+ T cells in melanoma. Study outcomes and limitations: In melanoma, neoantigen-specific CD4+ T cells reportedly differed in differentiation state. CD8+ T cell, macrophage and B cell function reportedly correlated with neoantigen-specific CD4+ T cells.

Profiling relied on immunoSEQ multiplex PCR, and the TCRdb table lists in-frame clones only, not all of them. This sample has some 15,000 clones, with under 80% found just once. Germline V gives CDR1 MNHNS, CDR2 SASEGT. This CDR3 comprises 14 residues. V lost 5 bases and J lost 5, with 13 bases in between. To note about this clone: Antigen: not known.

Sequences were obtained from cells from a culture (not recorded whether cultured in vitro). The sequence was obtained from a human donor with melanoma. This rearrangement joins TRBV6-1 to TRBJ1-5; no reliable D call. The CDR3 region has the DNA TGTGCCAGCAGTCGCCGCAGAACATATCAGCCCCAGCATTTT. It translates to CASSRRRTYQPQHF.